These 19 T cell receptor beta chains share one sample of origin, sequenced in a study of T cell repertoires in cytomegalovirus infection. These receptors are not linked to any known antigen. TCRdb called the reads again in MiXCR, with one record for every CDR3 protein. The sample lists about 830,000 distinct CDR3 sequences, about 33% occurring once. Sample: cultured CD8+ T cells from PBMCs, taken from culture after CMV antigen stimulation. The source of these receptors is a human donor in good health (CMV status not recorded). Some clones in this sample may be carry-over from other donors' samples.

For the CDR3, the DNA is TGTGCCAGCAGCCTCGGGACAGGACCAACCGGGGAGCTGTTTTTT. Amino acids: CASSLGTGPTGELFF. The gene calls are TRBV5-4 and TRBJ2-2; the match to TRBD1 covers 8 bases. The V segment lost 4 bases and the J segment 5 bases; nucleotides outside the gene matches: 7. CDR3 length: 15 residues. Germline CDR1 SGHNT, CDR2 YYREEE (reference sequence).

The chain couples TRBV29-1 to TRBJ1-2; D perhaps matches TRBD1 (6 bases). CDR1 SQVTM and CDR2 ANQGSEA come from the germline V gene. The CDR3 totals 17 residues. The germline V and J ends were trimmed by 1 base and 5 bases, with 23 bases remaining between them. The CDR3: CSVEGGFGGAGGYGYTF. The DNA for the CDR3 is TGCAGCGTTGAAGGAGGTTTTGGGGGCGCAGGCGGTTATGGCTACACCTTC.

The chain couples TRBV10-3 to TRBJ2-1; 10 bases align to TRBD2. The CDR3 loop spans 13 amino acids. Germline V gene sequence: CDR1 ENHRY, CDR2 SYGVKD. The ends lost 11 bases at V and 2 bases at J; junction bases unmatched: 3. The CDR3 nucleotides are TGTGCCGTTCTAGCGGGGGCCTACAATGAGCAGTTCTTC. It encodes CAVLAGAYNEQFF.

The rearrangement uses TRBV20-1 and TRBJ2-5; no clear D gene. V was trimmed by 1 base and J by 1 base, leaving 7 bases between them. The germline gives CDR1 DFQATT, CDR2 SNEGSKA (reference sequence). This CDR3 is built from 13 residues. The CDR3 reads CSARVVGQETQYF. CDR3 nucleotides: TGCAGTGCTAGAGTAGTGGGCCAAGAGACCCAGTACTTC.

This clonotype was seen a few times. V gene TRBV12-3 or TRBV12-4 combines with J gene TRBJ2-7, with 8 bases that match TRBD2. This CDR3 is 14 amino acids long. V trimming: 1 base; J trimming: 4 bases; junction bases outside the gene matches: 3. The CDR3 coding sequence is TGTGCCAGCAGTTTAGGACTAGCGCAATACGAGCAGTACTTC. Protein: CASSLGLAQYEQYF.

With respect to this clonotype: The junction does not match germline at one end; this may be a read error. The chain links TRBV13 to TRBJ1-2, with 10 positions matching TRBD1. The CDR3 is 15 residues long. Germline values: CDR1 PRHDT, CDR2 FYEKMQ (reference sequence). CDR3 nucleotide sequence: TGTGCCAGCAGCGTAGGACAGGGGGAAAACTATGGCTACACCTTC. It is translated as CASSVGQGENYGYTF.

This clonotype was counted only a few times. The chain combines TRBV27 with TRBJ2-1; 8 bases map to TRBD2. Germline loops: CDR1 MNHEY, CDR2 SMNVEV (reference sequence). The CDR3 spans 14 residues. The V segment lost 6 bases and the J segment 10 bases; nucleotides outside the gene matches: 11. The CDR3 DNA reads TGTGCCAGCAGAACAGCGGGGGCCCCACGGGAGCAGTTCTTC. Translating it yields CASRTAGAPREQFF.

About this clonotype: The junction differs from germline at one of its ends, possibly a read error. V gene TRBV9 combines with J gene TRBJ1-1, with 7 bases aligning to TRBD1. The germline V gene has CDR1 SGDLS and CDR2 YYNGEE. The CDR3 runs to 17 residues. The CDR3 spells CANSPQGDSLPNTEAFF. The CDR3 coding sequence is TGTGCCAACAGCCCCCAGGGGGACAGCCTACCGAACACTGAAGCTTTCTTT.

This clonotype was seen a few times. CDR3 region: CASSPRLAGAFGNEQFF. CDR3 DNA sequence: TGTGCCAGCAGCCCGAGACTAGCGGGGGCATTTGGCAATGAGCAGTTCTTC. The J gene is TRBJ2-1, the V gene TRBV7-9; 12 nucleotides line up with TRBD2. Looked up from germline, CDR1 is SEHNR and CDR2 is FQNEAQ (reference sequence). The CDR3 has 17 amino acids. V was clipped by 5 bases and J by 6 bases; unmatched bases: 11.

This clonotype has a count of ten or more. The chain recombines TRBV7-6 with TRBJ2-2; 7 positions match TRBD2. Trimming cost V 3 bases and J 7 bases; bases outside gene matches: 5. Germline V lookup: CDR1 SGHVS, CDR2 FNYEAQ. The CDR3 covers 14 residues. The CDR3 loop reads CASSFSGGDGELFF. The DNA of the CDR3 is TGTGCCAGCAGCTTCTCGGGGGGTGACGGGGAGCTGTTTTTT.

The V and J genes are TRBV20-1 and TRBJ1-1, with D tentatively TRBD1 (5 bases). Trimming removed 5 bases from V and 12 bases from J, with 16 bases in between. Germline values: CDR1 DFQATT, CDR2 SNEGSKA (reference sequence). The CDR3 contains 11 residues. DNA of the CDR3: TGCAGTGCTCCCCGGGGACCCGGCCCTTTCTTT. It codes for CSAPRGPGPFF.

This chain uses TRBV19 with TRBJ2-1; possible D gene TRBD1, 6 bases. The V end was cut by 6 bases, the J end by 2 bases, with 14 bases between. Per germline, CDR1 LNHDA and CDR2 SQIVND (reference sequence). The CDR3 runs to 15 residues. The CDR3 sequence is CASSKDRYTYNEQFF. CDR3 coding DNA: TGTGCCAGTAGCAAAGACAGGTATACCTACAATGAGCAGTTCTTC. Supplemented by reference TRBV19 and TRBJ2-1, the full variable domain reads DGGITQSPKYLFRKEGQNVTLSCEQNLNHDAMYWYRQDPGQGLRLIYYSQIVNDFQKGDIAEGYSVSREKKESFPLTVTSAQKNPTAFYLCASSKDRYTYNEQFFGPGTRLTVL.

Only a few counts were recorded for this clonotype. The chain combines TRBV7-6 with TRBJ2-7, with D uncertain. The ends were cut back, 1 base at V and 6 bases at J, with 16 bases in the middle. Germline V gene lookup returns CDR1 SGHVS and CDR2 FNYEAQ. The CDR3 is 15 amino acids. The CDR3 DNA follows: TGTGCCAGCAGCTTAGGCGGCAGCTCGATAATCGAGCAGTACTTC. Protein sequence: CASSLGGSSIIEQYF.

This clonotype was counted a few times. The rearrangement uses TRBV7-9 and TRBJ2-1; TRBD2 matches at 8 bases. V was clipped by 3 bases and J by 10 bases; unmatched bases: 11. CDR1 and CDR2 from the germline V gene are SEHNR and FQNEAQ (reference sequence). The CDR3 runs to 15 residues. CDR3 nucleotide sequence: TGTGCCAGCAGCTTTCCTGCGGGGGGCCTGAGGGAGCAGTTCTTC. The encoded protein is CASSFPAGGLREQFF.

The CDR3 reads CASSRTGRRSTDTQYF. In DNA, the CDR3 is TGTGCCAGCAGTAGGACAGGGAGGCGTAGCACAGATACGCAGTATTTT. The chain has TRBV7-9 and TRBJ2-3, with 8 bases matching TRBD1. With V trimmed by 6 bases and J by 0 bases, 8 bases remained unmatched. The germline gives CDR1 SEHNR, CDR2 FQNEAQ (reference sequence). This CDR3 comprises 16 residues.

The gene calls are TRBV6-2 or TRBV6-3 and TRBJ2-2; 10 nucleotides agree with TRBD2. Germline lookup yields CDR1 MNHEY and CDR2 SVGEGT. Unmatched junction bases numbered 8, after V lost 2 bases and J lost 5 bases. This CDR3 is built from 17 residues. Written as DNA, the CDR3 is TGTGCCAGCAGTTACCCTACACTAGCGGGGTGGACCGGGGAGCTGTTTTTT. Its translation: CASSYPTLAGWTGELFF.

This clonotype was recorded many times. The CDR3 nucleotides are TGTGCCAGCAGCTTTGGGTATGAGCAGTTCTTC. Translated, it gives CASSFGYEQFF. The gene calls are TRBV7-6 and TRBJ2-1; no firm D call. Trimming removed 3 bases from V and 8 bases from J, with 5 bases in between. The CDR3 runs 11 residues. Germline-derived CDR1 and CDR2 are SGHVS and FNYEAQ.

The genes are TRBV7-8 and TRBJ2-6, with TRBD1 matching over 10 bases. Unmatched junction bases numbered 7, after V lost 4 bases and J lost 4 bases. This CDR3 has 17 residues. Germline assignment: CDR1 SGHVS and CDR2 FQNEAQ. In DNA, the CDR3 is TGTGCCAGCAGCTACTGGGACAGGGGCGCCGGGGCCAACGTCCTGACTTTC. It yields the protein CASSYWDRGAGANVLTF.

In this sample, this clonotype turned up a few times. V usage is TRBV7-6 and J usage is TRBJ2-1, with 8 nucleotides matching TRBD2. CDR3 size: 15 residues. J gave up 2 bases and V 6 bases, and 6 bases lay outside the gene matches. Germline CDR1 reads SGHVS; CDR2 reads FNYEAQ. The CDR3 sequence: CASSNGGGAYNEQFF. The CDR3 coding sequence is TGTGCCAGCAGTAACGGGGGGGGCGCCTACAATGAGCAGTTCTTC.